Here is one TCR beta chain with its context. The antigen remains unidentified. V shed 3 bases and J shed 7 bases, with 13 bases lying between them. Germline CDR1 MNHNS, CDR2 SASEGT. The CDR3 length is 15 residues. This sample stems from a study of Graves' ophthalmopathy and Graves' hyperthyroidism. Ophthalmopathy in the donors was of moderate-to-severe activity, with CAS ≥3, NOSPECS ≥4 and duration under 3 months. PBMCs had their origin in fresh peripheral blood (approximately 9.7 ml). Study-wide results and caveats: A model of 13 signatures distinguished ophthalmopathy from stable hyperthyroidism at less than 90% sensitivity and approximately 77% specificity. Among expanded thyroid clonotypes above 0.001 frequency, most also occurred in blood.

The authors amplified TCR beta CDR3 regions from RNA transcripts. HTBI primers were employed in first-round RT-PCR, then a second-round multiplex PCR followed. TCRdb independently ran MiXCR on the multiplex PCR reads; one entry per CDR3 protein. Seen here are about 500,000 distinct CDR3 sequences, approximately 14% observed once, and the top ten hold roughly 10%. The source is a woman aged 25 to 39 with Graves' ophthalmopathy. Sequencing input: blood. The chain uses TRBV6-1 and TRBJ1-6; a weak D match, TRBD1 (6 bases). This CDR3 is CASSEGGAWNSPLHF. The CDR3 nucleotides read TGTGCCAGCAGTGAGGGGGGCGCTTGGAATTCACCCCTCCACTTT.